This TCR beta chain derives from a study of T cells in tuberculosis. Time point of the sample: new active TB diagnosis, blood taken before or within 7 days of starting treatment. Confirmation came from sputum smear and/or culture positivity for M. tuberculosis. Each donor contributed about 110,000 T cells on average, unsorted. Sequenced by immunoSEQ multiplex PCR; TCRdb stores in-frame clones only, minus some. The sample comprises some 31,000 clones, about 82% of which are singletons, and more than 4.5% rests with the top ten. Only one count was recorded for this clone. This TCR came from an adult with tuberculosis. Sequenced material: PBMCs, taken at tuberculosis diagnosis.

The CDR3 DNA reads TGCGCCAGCAGCTCAGGACTCTCAACTAATGAAAAACTGTTTTTT. Translation: CASSSGLSTNEKLFF. The rearrangement links TRBV5-1 to TRBJ1-4; D is unclear. The CDR3 runs 15 residues. Per the germline V gene, CDR1 is SGHRS and CDR2 is YFSETQ. The ends were cut back, 3 bases at V and 0 bases at J, with 9 bases in the middle. Based on the CDR3 plus reference TRBV5-1 and TRBJ1-4, the full variable domain is KAGVTQTPRYLIKTRGQQVTLSCSPISGHRSVSWYQQTPGQGLQFLFEYFSETQRNKGNFPGRFSGRQFSNSRSEMNVSTLELGDSALYLCASSSGLSTNEKLFFGSGTQLSVL.